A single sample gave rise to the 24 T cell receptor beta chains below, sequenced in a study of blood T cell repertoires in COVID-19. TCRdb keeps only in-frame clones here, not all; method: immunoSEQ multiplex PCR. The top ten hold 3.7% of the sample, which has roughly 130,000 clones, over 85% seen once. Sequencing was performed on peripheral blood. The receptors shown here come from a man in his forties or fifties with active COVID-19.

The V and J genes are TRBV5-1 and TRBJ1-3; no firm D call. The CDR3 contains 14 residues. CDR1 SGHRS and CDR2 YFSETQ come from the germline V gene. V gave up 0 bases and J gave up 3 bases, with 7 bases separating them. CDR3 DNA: TGCGCCAGCAGCTTGGGACCGGGTGGAAACACCATATATTTT. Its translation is CASSLGPGGNTIYF.

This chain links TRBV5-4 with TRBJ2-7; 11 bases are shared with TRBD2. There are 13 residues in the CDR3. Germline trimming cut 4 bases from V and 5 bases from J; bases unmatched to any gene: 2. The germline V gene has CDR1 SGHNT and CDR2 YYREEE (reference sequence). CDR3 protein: CASSPGLADEQYF. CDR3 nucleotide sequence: TGTGCCAGCAGCCCGGGACTAGCGGACGAGCAGTACTTC.

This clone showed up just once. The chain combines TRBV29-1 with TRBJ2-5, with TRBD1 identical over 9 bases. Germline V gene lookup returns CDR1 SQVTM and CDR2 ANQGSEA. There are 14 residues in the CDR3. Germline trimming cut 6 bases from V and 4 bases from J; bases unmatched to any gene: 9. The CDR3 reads CSVLLGQGRETQYF. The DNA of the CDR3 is TGCAGCGTCCTACTCGGACAGGGGAGAGAGACCCAGTACTTC.

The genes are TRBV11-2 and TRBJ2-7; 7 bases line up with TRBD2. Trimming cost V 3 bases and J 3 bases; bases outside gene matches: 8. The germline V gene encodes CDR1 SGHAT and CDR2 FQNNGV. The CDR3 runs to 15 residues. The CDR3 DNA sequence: TGTGCCAGCAGCTTCGGGGGGACGTCGAACTACGAGCAGTACGTC. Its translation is CASSFGGTSNYEQYV.

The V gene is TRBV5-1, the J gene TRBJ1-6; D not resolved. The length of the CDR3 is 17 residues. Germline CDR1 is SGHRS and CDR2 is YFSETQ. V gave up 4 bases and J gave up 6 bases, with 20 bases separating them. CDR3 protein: CASSPEGRPGRNSPLHF. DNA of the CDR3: TGCGCCAGCAGCCCAGAAGGCAGGCCTGGGCGTAATTCACCCCTCCACTTT. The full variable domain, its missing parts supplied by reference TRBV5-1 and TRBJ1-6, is KAGVTQTPRYLIKTRGQQVTLSCSPISGHRSVSWYQQTPGQGLQFLFEYFSETQRNKGNFPGRFSGRQFSNSRSEMNVSTLELGDSALYLCASSPEGRPGRNSPLHFGNGTRLTVT.

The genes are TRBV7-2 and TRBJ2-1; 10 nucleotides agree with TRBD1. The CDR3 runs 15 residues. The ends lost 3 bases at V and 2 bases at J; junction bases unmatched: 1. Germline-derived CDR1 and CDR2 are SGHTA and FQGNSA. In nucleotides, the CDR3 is TGTGCCAGCAGCTTTGGACAGGGGGCCTACAATGAGCAGTTCTTC. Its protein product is CASSFGQGAYNEQFF.

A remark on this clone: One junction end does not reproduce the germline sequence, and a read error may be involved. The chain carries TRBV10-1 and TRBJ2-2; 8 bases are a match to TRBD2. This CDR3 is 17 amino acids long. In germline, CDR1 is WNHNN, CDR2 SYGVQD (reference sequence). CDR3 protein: CASGEGVRAGANRGAVF. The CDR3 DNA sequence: TGCGCCAGCGGTGAGGGCGTGCGAGCGGGAGCCAACCGGGGAGCTGTTTTT.

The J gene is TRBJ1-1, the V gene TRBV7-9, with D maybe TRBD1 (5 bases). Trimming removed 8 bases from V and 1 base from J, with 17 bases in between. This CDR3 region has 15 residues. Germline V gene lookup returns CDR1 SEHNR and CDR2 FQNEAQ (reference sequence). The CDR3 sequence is CASQTTRGSNTEAFF. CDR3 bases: TGTGCCAGCCAAACGACACGGGGGTCGAACACTGAAGCTTTCTTT. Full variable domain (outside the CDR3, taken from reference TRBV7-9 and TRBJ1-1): DTGVSQNPRHKITKRGQNVTFRCDPISEHNRLYWYRQTLGQGPEFLTYFQNEAQLEKSRLLSDRFSAERPKGSFSTLEIQRTEQGDSAMYLCASQTTRGSNTEAFFGQGTRLTVV.

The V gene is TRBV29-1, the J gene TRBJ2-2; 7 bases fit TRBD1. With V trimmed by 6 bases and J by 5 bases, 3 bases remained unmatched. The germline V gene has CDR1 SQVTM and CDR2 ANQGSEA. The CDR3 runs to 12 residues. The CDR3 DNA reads TGCAGCGTATACAGGGGTACCGGGGAGCTGTTTTTT. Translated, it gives CSVYRGTGELFF.

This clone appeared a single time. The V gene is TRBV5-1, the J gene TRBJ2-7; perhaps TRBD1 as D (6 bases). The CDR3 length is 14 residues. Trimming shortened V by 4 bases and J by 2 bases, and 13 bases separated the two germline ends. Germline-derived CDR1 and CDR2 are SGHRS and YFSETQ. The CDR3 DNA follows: TGCGCCAGCAGCCATGGACAGAGGACCTACGAGCAGTACTTC. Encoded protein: CASSHGQRTYEQYF. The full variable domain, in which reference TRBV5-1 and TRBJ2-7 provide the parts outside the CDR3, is KAGVTQTPRYLIKTRGQQVTLSCSPISGHRSVSWYQQTPGQGLQFLFEYFSETQRNKGNFPGRFSGRQFSNSRSEMNVSTLELGDSALYLCASSHGQRTYEQYFGPGTRLTVT.

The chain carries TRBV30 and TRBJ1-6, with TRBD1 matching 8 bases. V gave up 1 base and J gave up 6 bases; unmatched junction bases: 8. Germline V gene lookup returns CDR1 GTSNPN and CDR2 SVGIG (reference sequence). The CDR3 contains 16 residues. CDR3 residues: CAWSAVWTGRNSPLHF. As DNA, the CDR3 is TGTGCCTGGAGTGCCGTTTGGACAGGGCGTAATTCACCCCTCCACTTT.

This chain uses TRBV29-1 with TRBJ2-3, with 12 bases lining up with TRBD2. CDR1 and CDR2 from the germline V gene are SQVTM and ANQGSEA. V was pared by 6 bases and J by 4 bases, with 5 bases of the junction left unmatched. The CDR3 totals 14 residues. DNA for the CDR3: TGCAGCGTCGCTAGCGGGAGGGGCGCAGATACGCAGTATTTT. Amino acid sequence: CSVASGRGADTQYF.

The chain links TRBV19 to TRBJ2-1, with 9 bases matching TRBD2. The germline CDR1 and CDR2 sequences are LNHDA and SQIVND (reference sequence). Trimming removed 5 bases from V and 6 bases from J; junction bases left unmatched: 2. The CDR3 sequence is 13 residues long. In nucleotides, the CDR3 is TGTGCCAGTAGTGGACTAGCGCGCAATGAGCAGTTCTTC. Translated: CASSGLARNEQFF.

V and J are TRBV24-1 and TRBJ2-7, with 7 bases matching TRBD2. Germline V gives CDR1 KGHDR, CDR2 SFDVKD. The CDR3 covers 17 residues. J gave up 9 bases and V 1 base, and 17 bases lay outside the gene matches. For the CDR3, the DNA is TGTGCCACCAGTGATTTTGGTAGGACTAGGGGCCCGAAGGGGCAGTACGTC. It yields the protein CATSDFGRTRGPKGQYV.

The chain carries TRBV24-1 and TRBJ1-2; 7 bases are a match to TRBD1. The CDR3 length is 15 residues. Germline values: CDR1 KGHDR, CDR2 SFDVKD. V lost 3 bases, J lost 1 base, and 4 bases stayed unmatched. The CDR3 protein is CATSDRTGDNYGYTF. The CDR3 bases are TGTGCCACCAGTGATCGGACAGGCGATAACTATGGCTACACCTTC.

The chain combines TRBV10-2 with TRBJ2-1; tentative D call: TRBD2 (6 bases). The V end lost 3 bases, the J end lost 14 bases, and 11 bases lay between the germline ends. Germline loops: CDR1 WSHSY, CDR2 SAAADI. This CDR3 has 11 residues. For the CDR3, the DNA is TGCGCCAGCAGTGAATGGGGGGTTAAGTTCTTC. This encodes CASSEWGVKFF.

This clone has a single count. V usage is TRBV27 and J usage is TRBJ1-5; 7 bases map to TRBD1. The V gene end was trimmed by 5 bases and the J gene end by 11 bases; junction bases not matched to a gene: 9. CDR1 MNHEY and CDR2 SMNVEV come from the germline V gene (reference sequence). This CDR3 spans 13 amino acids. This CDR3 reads CASSLGQAGSQHF. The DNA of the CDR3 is TGTGCCAGCAGTCTTGGACAGGCAGGGTCCCAGCATTTT.

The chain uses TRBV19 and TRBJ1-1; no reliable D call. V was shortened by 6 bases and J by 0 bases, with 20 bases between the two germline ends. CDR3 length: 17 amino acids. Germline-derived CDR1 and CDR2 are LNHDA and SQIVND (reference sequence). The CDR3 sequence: CASSKIGQTDMNTEAFF. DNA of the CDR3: TGTGCCAGTAGCAAAATTGGGCAGACCGATATGAACACTGAAGCTTTCTTT. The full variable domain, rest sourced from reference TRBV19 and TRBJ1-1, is DGGITQSPKYLFRKEGQNVTLSCEQNLNHDAMYWYRQDPGQGLRLIYYSQIVNDFQKGDIAEGYSVSREKKESFPLTVTSAQKNPTAFYLCASSKIGQTDMNTEAFFGQGTRLTVV.

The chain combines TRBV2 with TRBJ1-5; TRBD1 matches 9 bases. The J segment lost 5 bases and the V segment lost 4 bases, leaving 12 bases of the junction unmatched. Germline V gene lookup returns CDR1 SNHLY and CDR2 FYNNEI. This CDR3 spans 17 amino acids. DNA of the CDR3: TGTGCCAGCAGTGGCGCACCGGGACAGGGTCGCGATCAGCCCCAGCATTTT. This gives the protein CASSGAPGQGRDQPQHF.

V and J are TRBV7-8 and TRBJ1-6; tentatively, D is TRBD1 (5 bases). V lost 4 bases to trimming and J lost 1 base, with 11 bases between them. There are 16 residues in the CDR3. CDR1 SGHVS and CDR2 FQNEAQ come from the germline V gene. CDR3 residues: CASSYSGESYNSPLHF. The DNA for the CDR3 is TGTGCCAGCAGCTACTCGGGGGAGTCCTATAATTCACCCCTCCACTTT.

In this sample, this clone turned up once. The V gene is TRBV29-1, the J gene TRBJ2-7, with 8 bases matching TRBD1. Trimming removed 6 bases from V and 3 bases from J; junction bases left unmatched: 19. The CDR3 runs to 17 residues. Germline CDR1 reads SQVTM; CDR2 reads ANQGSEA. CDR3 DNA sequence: TGCAGCGTACAGTTAACCGCAGGGGGGACAGGAAACTACGAGCAGTACTTC. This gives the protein CSVQLTAGGTGNYEQYF.

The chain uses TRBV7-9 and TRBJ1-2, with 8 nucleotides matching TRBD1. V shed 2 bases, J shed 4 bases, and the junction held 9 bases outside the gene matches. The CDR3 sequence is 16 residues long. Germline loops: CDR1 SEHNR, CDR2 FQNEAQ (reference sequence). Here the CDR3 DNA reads TGTGCCAGCAGCTTATCCCTTATGACAGGGGTCTATGGCTACACCTTC. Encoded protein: CASSLSLMTGVYGYTF.

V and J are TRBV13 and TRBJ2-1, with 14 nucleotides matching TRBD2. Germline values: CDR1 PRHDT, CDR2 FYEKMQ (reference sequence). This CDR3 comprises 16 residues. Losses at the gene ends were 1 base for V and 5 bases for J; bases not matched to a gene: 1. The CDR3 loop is CASSLVGLAGDNEQFF. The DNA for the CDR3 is TGTGCCAGCAGCTTAGTGGGACTAGCGGGAGACAATGAGCAGTTCTTC.

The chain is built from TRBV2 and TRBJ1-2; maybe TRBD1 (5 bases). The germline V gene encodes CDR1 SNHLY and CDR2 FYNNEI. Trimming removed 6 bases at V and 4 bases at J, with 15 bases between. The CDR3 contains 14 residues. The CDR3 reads CASSPDRGTYGYTF. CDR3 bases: TGTGCCAGCAGCCCAGACCGGGGGACCTATGGCTACACCTTC.